The clone carrying this T cell receptor (beta chain) has a handful of counts. The antigen is unknown. This sample is part of a study of T cells in Graves' hyperthyroidism and ophthalmopathy. Diagnoses were made from clinical symptoms, serum measures (thyroxine and TRAb), thyroid ultrasound and orbital computed tomography. PBMCs were derived from roughly 10 ml fresh peripheral blood. CDR1 and CDR2 from the germline V gene are LNHNV and YYDKDF (reference sequence). The CDR3 contains 17 residues. Unmatched junction bases numbered 7, after V lost 0 bases and J lost 4 bases. Study observations and caveats: Most thyroid-expanded clonotypes above 0.001 were also found in blood.

The source material, RNA transcripts, was used to amplify TCR beta CDR3 regions. The TCR CDR3 first-round RT-PCR relied on the HTBI primer set. In TCRdb, the multiplex PCR reads were re-called with MiXCR into one record per CDR3 protein. The table lists some 570,000 distinct CDR3 sequences, 14% of them singletons. The V and J genes are TRBV15 and TRBJ2-1, with 9 bases aligning to TRBD1. The sample was blood. This receptor was taken from a young woman with Graves' ophthalmopathy. The CDR3 here is CATSRDRGDRAYNEQFF. In DNA form, the CDR3 reads TGTGCCACCAGCAGAGACCGGGGGGACAGGGCATACAATGAGCAGTTCTTC.